This T cell receptor (beta chain) was retrieved from a study of beta chain features in type 1 diabetes. Study results and caveats: All four CD4+ subsets of Type 1 diabetes patients contained TCRB CDR3s that were moderately but significantly shorter. For patients, the naive, central memory and Treg TCRB repertoires appeared more alike than for healthy donors.

This clone was counted only a few times. Its matching antigen is unknown. Sequencing targeted expressed TCRB transcripts, as all isolated RNA had been reverse transcribed. This table comes from immunoSEQ multiplex PCR, and its TCRdb copy is limited to in-frame clones, with some not included. Of 55,000 to 85,000 clones listed, approximately 50% are singletons. Germline assignment: CDR1 LNHDA and CDR2 SQIVND (reference sequence). The ends were cut back, 5 bases at V and 3 bases at J, with 7 bases in the middle. There are 12 residues in the CDR3. This chain uses TRBV19 with TRBJ1-1, with no clear D. The receptor was derived from a man aged 25 to 40 with type 1 diabetes. Specimen: central memory CD4+ T cells from blood. DNA of the CDR3: TGTGCCAGTAGTGTACGGGACACTGAAGCTTTCTTT. It encodes CASSVRDTEAFF.